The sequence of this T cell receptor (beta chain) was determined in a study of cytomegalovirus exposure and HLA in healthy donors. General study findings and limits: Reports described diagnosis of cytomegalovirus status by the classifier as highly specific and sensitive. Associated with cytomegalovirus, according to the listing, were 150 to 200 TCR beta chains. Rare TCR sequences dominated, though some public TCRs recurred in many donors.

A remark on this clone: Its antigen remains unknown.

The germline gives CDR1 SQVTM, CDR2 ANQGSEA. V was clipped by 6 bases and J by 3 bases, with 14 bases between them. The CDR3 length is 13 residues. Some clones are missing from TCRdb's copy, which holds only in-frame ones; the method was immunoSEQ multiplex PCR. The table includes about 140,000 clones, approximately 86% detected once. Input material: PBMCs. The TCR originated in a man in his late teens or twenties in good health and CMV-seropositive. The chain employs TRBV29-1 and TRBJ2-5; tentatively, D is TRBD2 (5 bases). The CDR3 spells CSVTPRGKETQYF. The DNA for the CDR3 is TGCAGCGTAACCCCCCGGGGTAAAGAGACCCAGTACTTC.